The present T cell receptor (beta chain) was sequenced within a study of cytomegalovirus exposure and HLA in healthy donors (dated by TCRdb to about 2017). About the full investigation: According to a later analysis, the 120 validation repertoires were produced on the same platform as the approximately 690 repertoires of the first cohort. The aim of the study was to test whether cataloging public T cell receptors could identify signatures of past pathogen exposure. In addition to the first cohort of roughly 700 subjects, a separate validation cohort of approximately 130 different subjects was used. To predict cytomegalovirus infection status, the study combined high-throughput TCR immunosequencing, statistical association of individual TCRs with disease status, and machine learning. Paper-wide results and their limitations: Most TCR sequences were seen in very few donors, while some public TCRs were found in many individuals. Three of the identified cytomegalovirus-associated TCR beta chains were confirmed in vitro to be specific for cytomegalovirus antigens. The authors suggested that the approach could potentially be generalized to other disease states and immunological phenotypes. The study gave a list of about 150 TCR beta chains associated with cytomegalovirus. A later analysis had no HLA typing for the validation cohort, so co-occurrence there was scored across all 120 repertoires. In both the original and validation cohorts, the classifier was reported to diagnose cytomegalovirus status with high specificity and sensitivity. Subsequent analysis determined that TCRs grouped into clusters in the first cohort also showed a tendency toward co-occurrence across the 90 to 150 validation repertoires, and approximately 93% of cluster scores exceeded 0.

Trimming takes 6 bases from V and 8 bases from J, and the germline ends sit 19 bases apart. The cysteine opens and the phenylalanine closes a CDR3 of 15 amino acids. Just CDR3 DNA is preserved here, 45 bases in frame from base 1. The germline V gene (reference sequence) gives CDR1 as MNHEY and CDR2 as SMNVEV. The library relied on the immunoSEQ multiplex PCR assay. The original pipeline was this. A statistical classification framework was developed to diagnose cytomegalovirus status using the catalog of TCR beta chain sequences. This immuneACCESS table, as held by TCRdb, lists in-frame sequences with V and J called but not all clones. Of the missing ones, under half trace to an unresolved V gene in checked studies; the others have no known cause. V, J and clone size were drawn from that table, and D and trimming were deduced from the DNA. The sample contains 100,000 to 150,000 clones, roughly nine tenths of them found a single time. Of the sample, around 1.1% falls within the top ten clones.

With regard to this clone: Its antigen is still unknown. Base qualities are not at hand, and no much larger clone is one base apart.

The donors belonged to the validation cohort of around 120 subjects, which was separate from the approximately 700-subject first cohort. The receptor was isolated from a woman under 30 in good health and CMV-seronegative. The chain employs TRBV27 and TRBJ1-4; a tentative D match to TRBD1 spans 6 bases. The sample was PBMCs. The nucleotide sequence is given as TGTGCCAGCAGACAGGGACGGGTAGTTCGAGAAAAACTGTTTTTT. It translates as CASRQGRVVREKLFF.